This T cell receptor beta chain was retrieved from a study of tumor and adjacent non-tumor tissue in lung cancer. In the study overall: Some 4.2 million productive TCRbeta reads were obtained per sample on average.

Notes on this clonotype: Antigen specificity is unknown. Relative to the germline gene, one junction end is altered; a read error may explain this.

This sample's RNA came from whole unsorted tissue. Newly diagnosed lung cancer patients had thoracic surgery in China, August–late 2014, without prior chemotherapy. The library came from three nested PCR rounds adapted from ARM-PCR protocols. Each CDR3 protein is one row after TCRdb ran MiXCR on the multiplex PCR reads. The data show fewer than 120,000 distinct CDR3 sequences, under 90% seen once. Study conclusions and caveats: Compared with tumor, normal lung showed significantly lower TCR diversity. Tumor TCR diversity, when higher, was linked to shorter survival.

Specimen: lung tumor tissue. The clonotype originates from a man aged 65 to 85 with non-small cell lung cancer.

This CDR3 is CASSESSWMQANF. CDR3 sequence (DNA): TGCGCCAGCAGTGAGTCAAGCTGGATGCAGGCCAACTTC. The chain links TRBV10-2 to TRBJ1-2, with D unclear. The germline V gene encodes CDR1 WSHSY and CDR2 SAAADI. The CDR3 runs to 13 residues.